The rows below give T cell receptor beta chains drawn from one sample of a study of cytomegalovirus exposure and HLA in healthy donors. Data came from immunoSEQ multiplex PCR; TCRdb stores just in-frame clones and leaves some out. In the table there are 90,000 to 140,000 clones, roughly an eighth of which are singletons. The sample comprised PBMCs. The receptors were gathered from a man aged 35 to 55 in good health and CMV-seropositive. The CDR3 runs from the conserved cysteine through the conserved F or W. The D gene is left open where the match is weak. Clone size is not always given. Where it is, it says once, few, many or a class for expanded clones.

v_gene,j_gene,abundance,d_gene,CDR3nt,CDR3aa
TRBV11-2,TRBJ2-3,.,.,TGTGCCAGCAGCCAATTTTCACAAATCTTCTCGGATACGCAGTATTTT,CASSQFSQIFSDTQYF
TRBV14,TRBJ2-3,.,TRBD2,TGTGCCAGCAGTCCCCGGACTAGCGGCACAGATACGCAGTATTTT,CASSPRTSGTDTQYF
TRBV28,TRBJ1-1,few,.,TGTGCCAGCCGGGGGGGGAACACTGAAGCTTTCTTT,CASRGGNTEAFF
TRBV2,TRBJ2-7,few,TRBD2,TGTGCCAGCAACCGGGAGGTGTACGAGCAGTACTTC,CASNREVYEQYF
TRBV18,TRBJ2-7,once,.,TGTGCCAGCTCCTCAGCGGAAACACGTTCCTACGAGCAGTACTTC,CASSSAETRSYEQYF
TRBV6-6,TRBJ2-4,few,.,TGTGCCAGCAGTTATTTCGACATTCAGTACTTC,CASSYFDIQYF
TRBV27,TRBJ1-1,few,TRBD1,TGTGCCAGCAGTAAATATAGCCCCACCAACAGGGGACGAAGGAGCACTGAAGCTTTCTTT,CASSKYSPTNRGRRSTEAFF
TRBV6-6,TRBJ1-2,few,.,TGTGCCAGCAGTGACATCAGGGCTCTGGGCTACACCTTC,CASSDIRALGYTF
TRBV4-1,TRBJ1-6,few,TRBD1,TGCGCCAGCAGCCAGGGGGACAGGAATAATTCACCCCTCCACTTT,CASSQGDRNNSPLHF
TRBV29-1,TRBJ2-3,.,TRBD2,TGCAGCGTTGAAGTTGGCGGGAGGTACACAGATACGCAGTATTTT,CSVEVGGRYTDTQYF
TRBV10-1,TRBJ2-5,few,.,TGCGCCAGCAGTGCACGGAGCCAAGAGACCCAGTACTTC,CASSARSQETQYF
TRBV30,TRBJ1-5,.,.,TGTGCCTGGGCCCCCGGGTCGTATAGCAATCAGCCCCAGCATTTT,CAWAPGSYSNQPQHF
TRBV7-4,TRBJ1-4,.,.,TGTGCCAGCAGCTTACGGGGGAGGGCAAGTAGTGAAAAACTGTTTTTT,CASSLRGRASSEKLFF
TRBV7-9,TRBJ2-7,few,.,TGTGCCAGCAAGGGTTCAGGGCCTCGATACGAGCAGTACTTC,CASKGSGPRYEQYF
TRBV7-9,TRBJ1-1,few,.,TGTGCCAGCAGCTTTATACAGGCTCTAAGGGTTTACACTGAAGCTTTCTTT,CASSFIQALRVYTEAFF
TRBV5-1,TRBJ1-1,few,.,TGCGCCAGCAGCTTGGACGGGGGGACGAACACTGAAGCTTTCTTT,CASSLDGGTNTEAFF